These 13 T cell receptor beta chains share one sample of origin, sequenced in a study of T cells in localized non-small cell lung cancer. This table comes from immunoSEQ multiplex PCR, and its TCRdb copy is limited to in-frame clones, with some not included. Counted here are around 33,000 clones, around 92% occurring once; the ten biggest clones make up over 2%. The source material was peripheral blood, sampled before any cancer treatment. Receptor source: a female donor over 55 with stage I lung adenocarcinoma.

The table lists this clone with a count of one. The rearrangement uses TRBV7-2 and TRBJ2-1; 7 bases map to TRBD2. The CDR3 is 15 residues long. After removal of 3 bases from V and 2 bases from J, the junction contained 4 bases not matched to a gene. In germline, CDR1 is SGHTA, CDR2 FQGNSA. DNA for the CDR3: TGTGCCAGCAGCTTCGCCGGGGGGACCTACAATGAGCAGTTCTTC. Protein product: CASSFAGGTYNEQFF. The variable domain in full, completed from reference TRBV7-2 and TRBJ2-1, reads GAGVSQSPSNKVTEKGKDVELRCDPISGHTALYWYRQSLGQGLEFLIYFQGNSAPDKSGLPSDRFSAERTGGSVSTLTIQRTQQEDSAVYLCASSFAGGTYNEQFFGPGTRLTVL.

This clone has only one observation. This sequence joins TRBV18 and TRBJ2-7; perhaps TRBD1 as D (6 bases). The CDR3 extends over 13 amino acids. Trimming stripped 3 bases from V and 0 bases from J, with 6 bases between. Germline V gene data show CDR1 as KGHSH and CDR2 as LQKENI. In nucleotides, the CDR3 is TGTGCCAGCTCACCGGGGGCCTCCTACGAGCAGTACTTC. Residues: CASSPGASYEQYF.

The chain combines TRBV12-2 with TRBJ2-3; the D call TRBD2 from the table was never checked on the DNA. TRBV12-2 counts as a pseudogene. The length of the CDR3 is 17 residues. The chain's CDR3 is CASRLLSGGVCSDTQYF. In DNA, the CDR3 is TGTGCAAGTCGCTTACTGAGCGGGGGGGTATGTAGTGATACGCAGTATTTT.

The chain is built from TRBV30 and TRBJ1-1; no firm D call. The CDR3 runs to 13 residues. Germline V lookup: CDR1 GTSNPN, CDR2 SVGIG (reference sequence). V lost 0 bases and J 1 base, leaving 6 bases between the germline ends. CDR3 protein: CAWSVPQNTEAFF. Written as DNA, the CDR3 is TGTGCCTGGAGTGTACCTCAGAACACTGAAGCTTTCTTT.

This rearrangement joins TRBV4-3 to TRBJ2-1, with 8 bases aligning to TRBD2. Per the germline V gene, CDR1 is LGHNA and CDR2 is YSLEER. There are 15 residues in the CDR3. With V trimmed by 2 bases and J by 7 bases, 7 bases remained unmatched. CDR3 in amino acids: CASSQTAGDHNEQFF. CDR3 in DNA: TGCGCCAGCAGCCAAACAGCGGGGGACCATAATGAGCAGTTCTTC.

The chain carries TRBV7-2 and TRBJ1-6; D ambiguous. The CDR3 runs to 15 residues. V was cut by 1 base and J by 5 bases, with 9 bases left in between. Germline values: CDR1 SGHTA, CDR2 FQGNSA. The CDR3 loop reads CASSLDGYDNSPLHF. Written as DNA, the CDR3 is TGTGCCAGCAGCTTAGACGGGTATGATAATTCACCCCTCCACTTT.

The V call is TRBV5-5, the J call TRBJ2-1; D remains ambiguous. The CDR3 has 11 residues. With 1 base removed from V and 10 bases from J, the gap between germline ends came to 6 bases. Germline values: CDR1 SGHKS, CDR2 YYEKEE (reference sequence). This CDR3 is CASSLNQEQFF. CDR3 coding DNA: TGTGCCAGCAGCTTGAACCAGGAGCAGTTCTTC.

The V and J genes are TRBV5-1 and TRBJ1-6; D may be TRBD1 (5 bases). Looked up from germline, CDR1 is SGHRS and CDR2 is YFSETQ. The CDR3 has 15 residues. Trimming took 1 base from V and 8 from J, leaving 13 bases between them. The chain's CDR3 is CASSLSPWGDSPLHF. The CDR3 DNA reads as TGCGCCAGCAGCTTGTCCCCCTGGGGGGATTCACCCCTCCACTTT.

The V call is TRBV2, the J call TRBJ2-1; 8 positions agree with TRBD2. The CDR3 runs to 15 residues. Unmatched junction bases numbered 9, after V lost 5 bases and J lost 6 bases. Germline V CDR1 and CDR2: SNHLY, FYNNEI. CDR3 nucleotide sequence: TGTGCCAGCAGTAGGTGGCGGGGGGCCTCCAATGAGCAGTTCTTC. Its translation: CASSRWRGASNEQFF.

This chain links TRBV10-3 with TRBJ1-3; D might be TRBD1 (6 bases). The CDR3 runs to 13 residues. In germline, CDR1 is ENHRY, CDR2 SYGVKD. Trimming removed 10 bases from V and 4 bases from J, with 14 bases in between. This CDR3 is CATNRVGGNTIYF. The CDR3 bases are TGTGCCACCAACAGGGTCGGAGGAAACACCATATATTTT.

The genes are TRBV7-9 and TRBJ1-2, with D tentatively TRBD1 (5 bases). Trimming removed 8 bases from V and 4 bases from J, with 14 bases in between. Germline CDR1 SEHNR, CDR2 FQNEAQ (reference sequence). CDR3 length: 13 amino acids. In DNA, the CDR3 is TGTGCCAGCGAAAAACAGGAGGCCTATGGCTACACCTTC. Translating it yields CASEKQEAYGYTF.

CDR3 coding DNA: TGTGCCAGCAGCTCCCTGACAGACTACAATGAGCAGTTCTTC. Its protein product is CASSSLTDYNEQFF. The chain links TRBV11-2 to TRBJ2-1; D is perhaps TRBD1 (5 bases). V lost 4 bases and J lost 3, with 10 bases in between. In germline, CDR1 is SGHAT, CDR2 FQNNGV. The CDR3 has 14 residues.

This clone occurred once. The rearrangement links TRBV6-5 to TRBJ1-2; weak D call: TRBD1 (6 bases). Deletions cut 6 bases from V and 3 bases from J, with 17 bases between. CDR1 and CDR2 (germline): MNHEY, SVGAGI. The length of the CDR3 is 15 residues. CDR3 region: CASSSPRAGDYGYTF. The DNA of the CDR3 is TGTGCCAGCAGCTCGCCGAGGGCAGGGGACTATGGCTACACCTTC.